These 3 T cell receptor beta chains share one sample of origin, sequenced in a study of neurological immune-mediated disorders. TCRdb called the 5' RACE reads again in MiXCR, with one record for every CDR3 protein. Of 75,000 to 85,000 distinct CDR3 sequences detected, over 15% appear once; the ten largest clones hold approximately 15%. Sequenced: PBMCs. The receptor source for this set is a woman in her forties in good health.

This clonotype was recorded at least ten times. This chain uses TRBV4-1 with TRBJ1-6, with a weak D call TRBD1 (5 bases). This CDR3 contains 16 residues. Germline CDR1 and CDR2: MGHRA and YSYEKL. V dropped 1 base and J dropped 6 bases, with 13 bases sitting between them. For the CDR3, the DNA is TGCGCCAGCAGCCAAGCAACCGGGACGGGTAATTCACCCCTCCACTTT. As protein: CASSQATGTGNSPLHF.

This chain joins TRBV5-4 and TRBJ1-6; perhaps TRBD1 as D (6 bases). V lost 4 bases to trimming and J lost 5 bases, with 16 bases between them. CDR3 size: 16 residues. From germline, CDR1 is SGHNT and CDR2 YYREEE (reference sequence). CDR3 residues: CASSPGGGGNNSPLHF. CDR3 nucleotide sequence: TGTGCCAGCAGCCCTGGGGGGGGCGGAAATAATTCACCCCTCCACTTT.

This clonotype was counted ten times or more. The chain uses TRBV5-1 and TRBJ2-2; D uncertain. Germline-derived CDR1 and CDR2 are SGHRS and YFSETQ. Trimming took off 0 bases at V and 6 bases at J, with 9 bases between the two ends. The CDR3 sequence is 14 residues long. The CDR3 reads CASSLGLDAGELFF. The CDR3 DNA sequence: TGCGCCAGCAGCTTGGGGCTAGACGCCGGGGAGCTGTTTTTT.